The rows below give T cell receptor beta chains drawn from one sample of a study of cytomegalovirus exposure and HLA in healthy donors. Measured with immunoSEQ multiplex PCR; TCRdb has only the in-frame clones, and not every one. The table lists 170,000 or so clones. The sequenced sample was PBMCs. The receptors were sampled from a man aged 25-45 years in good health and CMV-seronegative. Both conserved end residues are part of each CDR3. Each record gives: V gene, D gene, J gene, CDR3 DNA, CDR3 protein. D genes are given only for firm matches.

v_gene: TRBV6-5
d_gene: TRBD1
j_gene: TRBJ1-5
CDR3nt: TGTGCCAGCAGTTACTCGTTTCAGGGGGGTCAGCCCCAGCATTTT
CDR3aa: CASSYSFQGGQPQHF

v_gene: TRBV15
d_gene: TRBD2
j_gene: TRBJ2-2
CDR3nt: TGTGCCACCAGCAGAGATCTTGGACTAGCGGTTTACACCGGGGAGCTGTTTTTT
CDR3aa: CATSRDLGLAVYTGELFF

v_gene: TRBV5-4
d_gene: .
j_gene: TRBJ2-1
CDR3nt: TGTGCCAGCAGCTTTCCGTCTAGAACAAGCTCCTACAATGAGCAGTTCTTC
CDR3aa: CASSFPSRTSSYNEQFF

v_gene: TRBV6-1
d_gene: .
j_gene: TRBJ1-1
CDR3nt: TGTGCCAGCAGGCTAATTATAGGGGTTGACACTGAAGCTTTCTTT
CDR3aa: CASRLIIGVDTEAFF

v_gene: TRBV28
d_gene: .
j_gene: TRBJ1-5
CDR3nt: TGTGCCAGCAGTACCGCTGAGAGATTTAGCAATCAGCCCCAGCATTTT
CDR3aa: CASSTAERFSNQPQHF

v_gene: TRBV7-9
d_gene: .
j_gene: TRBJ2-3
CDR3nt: TGTGCCAGCAGCTTATTTTCGGGTCTTCTCACAGATACGCAGTATTTT
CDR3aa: CASSLFSGLLTDTQYF

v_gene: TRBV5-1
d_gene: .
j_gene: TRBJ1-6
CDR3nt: TGCGCCAGCAGCTGGGGTACAGGGAGTTCGGATTCACCCCTCCACTTT
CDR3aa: CASSWGTGSSDSPLHF

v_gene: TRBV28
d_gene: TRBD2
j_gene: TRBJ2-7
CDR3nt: TGTGCCAGCAGTCTAGCGGGAGGGTCTTACGAGCAGTACTTC
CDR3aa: CASSLAGGSYEQYF

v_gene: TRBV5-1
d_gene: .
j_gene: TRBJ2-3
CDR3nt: TGCGCCAGCAGCTTGGGGGGGCGTTCCTCCTGGGATACGCAGTATTTT
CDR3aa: CASSLGGRSSWDTQYF

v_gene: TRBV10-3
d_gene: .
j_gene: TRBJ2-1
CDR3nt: TGTGCCATCGAGAGCACCGGGAATGAGCAGTTCTTC
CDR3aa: CAIESTGNEQFF

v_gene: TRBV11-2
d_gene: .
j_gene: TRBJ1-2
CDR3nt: TGTGCCAGCAGCTTAGATCAGGGGTCGGACGGCTACACCTTC
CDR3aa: CASSLDQGSDGYTF

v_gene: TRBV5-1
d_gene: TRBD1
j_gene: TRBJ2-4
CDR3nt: TGCGCCAGCAGCTTTCCGGGACAGGGGGCGAACATTCAGTACTTC
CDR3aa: CASSFPGQGANIQYF

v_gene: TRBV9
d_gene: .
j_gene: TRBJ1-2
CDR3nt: TGTGCCAGCAGCGTAGATTGGAGCTATGGCTACACCTTC
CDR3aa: CASSVDWSYGYTF

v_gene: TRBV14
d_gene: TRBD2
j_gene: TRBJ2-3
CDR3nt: TGTGCCAGCAGCCCTACGGGCGGGAGGGCGGAGAGAGATACGCAGTATTTT
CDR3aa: CASSPTGGRAERDTQYF